This entry concerns a single T cell receptor (beta chain). Its target is unknown. One junction end does not reproduce the germline sequence, and a read error may be involved. The sample belongs to a study of post-analysis software for immune sequencing data. As for the study in general: Clinical courses comprised relapsing-remitting, secondary progressive and progressive-relapsing multiple sclerosis. Study results and limitations: The study found TRBV5-6, TRBV5-1 and TRBV20-1 among a few TRBV segments more frequent in patients than controls. Multiple sclerosis patients showed significantly lower normalized Chao1 diversity than controls did.

TCR beta libraries were prepared from cDNA with unique molecular identifiers. T cells, about 0.85 to 11 million of them, yielded about 500,000 cDNA molecules. TCRdb re-called the PCR reads with MiXCR, one entry per CDR3 protein. The sample consists of 700,000 to 900,000 distinct CDR3 sequences, roughly 46% of them appearing once. CDR1 SQVTM and CDR2 ANQGSEA come from the germline V gene. This CDR3 is built from 12 residues. The rearrangement uses TRBV29-1 and TRBJ1-2, with D perhaps TRBD1 (5 bases). The sequence derives from a girl aged 10 to 17 with multiple sclerosis. The sequencing input was blood. CDR3 loop: CSPLGGNYGHTF. CDR3 sequence (DNA): TGCAGCCCCCTGGGGGGGAACTATGGCCACACCTTC.